Here is one T cell receptor beta chain with its context. Sequencing was performed with immunoSEQ multiplex PCR; in TCRdb, only in-frame clones are kept and a portion is missing. Among under 150,000 clones listed, 85% to 95% were seen once. These data are taken from a study of T cells after somatic rescue of genetic block. Trimming took off 0 bases at V and 0 bases at J, with 7 bases between the two ends. Germline CDR1 is SGDLS and CDR2 is YYNGEE. CDR3 length: 15 residues. The sequence came from a woman younger than 30. The chain carries TRBV9 and TRBJ1-5; D ambiguous. The specimen was peripheral blood mononuclear cells (PBMCs). CDR3 in DNA: TGTGCCAGCAGCGTAGCTCCCGATAGCAATCAGCCCCAGCATTTT. Protein: CASSVAPDSNQPQHF.